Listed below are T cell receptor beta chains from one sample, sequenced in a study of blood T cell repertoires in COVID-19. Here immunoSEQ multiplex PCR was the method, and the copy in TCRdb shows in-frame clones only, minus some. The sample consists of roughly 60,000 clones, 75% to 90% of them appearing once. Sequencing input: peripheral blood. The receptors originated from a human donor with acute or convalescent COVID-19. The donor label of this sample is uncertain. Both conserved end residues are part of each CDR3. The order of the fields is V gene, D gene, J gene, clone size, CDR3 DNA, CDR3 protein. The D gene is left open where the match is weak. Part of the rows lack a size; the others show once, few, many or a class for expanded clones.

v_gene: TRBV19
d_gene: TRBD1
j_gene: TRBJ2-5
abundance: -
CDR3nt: TGTGCCAGTAGCACGGGACAGGGGGAACAAGAGACCCAGTACTTC
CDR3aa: CASSTGQGEQETQYF

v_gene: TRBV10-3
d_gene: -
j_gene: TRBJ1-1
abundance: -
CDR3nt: TGTGCCATCCGCGGGACGGAAAAGAACACTGAAGCTTTCTTT
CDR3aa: CAIRGTEKNTEAFF

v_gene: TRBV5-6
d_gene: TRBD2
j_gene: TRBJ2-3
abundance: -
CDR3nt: TGTGCCAGCAGCTTACTAGCGGGAATATCAGATACGCAGTATTTT
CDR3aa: CASSLLAGISDTQYF

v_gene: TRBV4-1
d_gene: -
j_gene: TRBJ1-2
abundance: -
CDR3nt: TGCGCCAGCAGCCAAGATTACAGGAGAGGCTACACCTTC
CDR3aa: CASSQDYRRGYTF

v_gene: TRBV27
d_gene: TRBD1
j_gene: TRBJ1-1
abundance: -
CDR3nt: TGTGCCAGCACTAGAAAGGGACAGGGCTTTCGCACTGAAGCTTTCTTT
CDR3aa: CASTRKGQGFRTEAFF

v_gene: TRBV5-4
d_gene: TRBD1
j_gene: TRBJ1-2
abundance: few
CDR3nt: TGTGCCAGCAGCTCCAAACCGGGACAGCAATATGGCTACACCTTC
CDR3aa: CASSSKPGQQYGYTF

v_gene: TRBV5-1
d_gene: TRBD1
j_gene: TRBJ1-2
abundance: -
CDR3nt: TGCGCCAGCAGCGCTGGGGACAGGGTTGGCTATGGCTACACCTTC
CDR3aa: CASSAGDRVGYGYTF

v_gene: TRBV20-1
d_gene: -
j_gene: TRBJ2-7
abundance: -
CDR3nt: TGCAGTGCTATTGATGGACAGCGGGGCTACGAGCAGTACTTC
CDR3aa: CSAIDGQRGYEQYF

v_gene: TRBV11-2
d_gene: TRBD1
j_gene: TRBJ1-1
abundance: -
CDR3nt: TGTGCCAGCAGCCCAGACAGGGGGAGAAGCTACACTGAAGCTTTCTTT
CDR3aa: CASSPDRGRSYTEAFF

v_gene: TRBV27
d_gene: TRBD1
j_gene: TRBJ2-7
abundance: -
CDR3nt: TGTGCCAGCAGTTCACCGGGACAGGGGTTCAACGAGCAGTACTTC
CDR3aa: CASSSPGQGFNEQYF

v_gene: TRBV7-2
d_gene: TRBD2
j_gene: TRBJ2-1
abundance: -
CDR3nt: TGTGCCAGCAGCCCGCGGACTAGCGGGGATTTAGATGAGCAGTTCTTC
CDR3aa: CASSPRTSGDLDEQFF

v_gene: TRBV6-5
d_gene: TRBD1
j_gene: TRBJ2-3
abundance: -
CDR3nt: TGTGCCAGCAGTTGGGGACAGGCCACAGATACGCAGTATTTT
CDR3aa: CASSWGQATDTQYF

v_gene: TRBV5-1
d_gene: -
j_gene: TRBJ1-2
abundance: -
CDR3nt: TGCGCCAGCAGCTTGGCAGACAGGTCTAACTATGGCTACACCTTC
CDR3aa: CASSLADRSNYGYTF